This T cell receptor (beta chain) was profiled in a study of T cells expressing NK-cell markers. Study-level information: Source material for TCR beta repertoires consisted of sorted CD3+CD56+NKG2C+, CD3+CD56+NKG2C- and CD3+CD56-NKG2C+ T cells. HCMV seropositivity marked most of the eight sequenced donors; one was seronegative. Study outcomes and limitations: One observes that, in several donors, these clonotypes were also the leading ones within the CD3+CD56-NKG2C+ fraction.

TCRdb reprocessed the 5' RACE reads, keeping one entry per CDR3 protein, no DNA. The sample has roughly 150,000 distinct CDR3 sequences; the top ten hold about 18%. This CDR3 comprises 16 residues. Germline CDR1 SEHNR, CDR2 FQNEAQ (reference sequence). About this clonotype itself: Its antigen remains unknown.

The chain couples TRBV7-9 to TRBJ2-7; TCRdb's assignment of TRBD2 cannot be checked, as there is no DNA. This receptor was identified in a woman aged 18-69 years in good health. Sequencing input: blood T cells: a sorted CD56 or NKG2C T cell subset, CD4+ or CD8+ T cells, or bulk PBMC T cells (not recorded which). CDR3 residues: CASSSPPGLASHEQYF. The full variable domain, with the rest looked up from reference TRBV7-9 and TRBJ2-7, is DTGVSQNPRHKITKRGQNVTFRCDPISEHNRLYWYRQTLGQGPEFLTYFQNEAQLEKSRLLSDRFSAERPKGSFSTLEIQRTEQGDSAMYLCASSSPPGLASHEQYFGPGTRLTVT.